This entry lists 14 T cell receptor beta chains sequenced from one sample in a study of cytomegalovirus exposure and HLA in healthy donors. With 60 Vbeta and 13 Jbeta primers, the PCR was carried out. Clones were read by immunoSEQ multiplex PCR, and TCRdb kept only the in-frame ones, dropping some. The data hold 110,000 to 150,000 clones, with roughly 82% observed a single time. Material for sequencing was PBMCs. All receptors come from a man in his thirties or forties in good health and CMV-seronegative.

This clone appeared a single time. The chain combines TRBV6-6 with TRBJ2-5; no clear D gene. The CDR3 spans 11 residues. Germline lookup yields CDR1 MNHNY and CDR2 SVGAGI (reference sequence). V was pared by 2 bases and J by 4 bases, with 2 bases between. The CDR3 reads CASSYRETQYF. CDR3 coding DNA: TGTGCCAGCAGTTACCGAGAGACCCAGTACTTC.

The rearrangement joins TRBV25-1 to TRBJ1-2; 7 nucleotides line up with TRBD1. Per germline, CDR1 MGHDK and CDR2 SYGVNS. CDR3 length equals 14 residues. The V and J ends lost 4 bases and 8 bases, in that order; junction bases with no gene match: 10. This CDR3 reads CASSGSGQEWGYTF. The CDR3 DNA sequence: TGTGCCAGCAGTGGATCCGGACAGGAGTGGGGCTACACCTTC.

CDR3 bases: TGTGCCATCAGTGAGTCGAGGGAACCGTCCTACAATGAGCAGTTCTTC. As protein: CAISESREPSYNEQFF. V gene TRBV10-3 combines with J gene TRBJ2-1, with a tentative D call TRBD2 (5 bases). The CDR3 sequence is 16 residues long. V gave up 0 bases and J gave up 1 base, with 10 bases separating them. In germline, CDR1 is ENHRY, CDR2 SYGVKD.

This sequence joins TRBV7-9 and TRBJ1-1; possible D gene TRBD1, 5 bases. The CDR3 has 13 amino acids. V was trimmed by 7 bases and J by 4 bases, leaving 13 bases between them. CDR1 and CDR2 (germline): SEHNR, FQNEAQ (reference sequence). CDR3 nucleotide sequence: TGTGCCAGCAAAGATCAGGGAGGCACTGAAGCTTTCTTT. It encodes CASKDQGGTEAFF.

This rearrangement joins TRBV2 to TRBJ2-7; 8 nucleotides match TRBD1. CDR1 is SNHLY and CDR2 is FYNNEI in the germline V gene. The length of the CDR3 is 17 residues. Losses at the gene ends were 2 bases for V and 0 bases for J; bases not matched to a gene: 9. The CDR3 region has the DNA TGTGCCAGCAGTGAAAATTTCCAGGGGGCGGACTCCTACGAGCAGTACTTC. Translating gives CASSENFQGADSYEQYF. Looking up the rest from reference TRBV2 and TRBJ2-7 gives the full variable domain: EPEVTQTPSHQVTQMGQEVILRCVPISNHLYFYWYRQILGQKVEFLVSFYNNEISEKSEIFDDQFSVERPDGSNFTLKIRSTKLEDSAMYFCASSENFQGADSYEQYFGPGTRLTVT.

The chain has TRBV28 and TRBJ2-3, with TRBD1 matching over 8 bases. V dropped 10 bases and J dropped 0; count of bases not matched to a gene: 9. The germline V gene encodes CDR1 MDHEN and CDR2 SYDVKM. The CDR3 has 15 residues. In nucleotides, the CDR3 is TGTGCCATCCAGGGGGCCACCCTTAGCACAGATACGCAGTATTTT. This sequence encodes CAIQGATLSTDTQYF. Full variable domain (missing parts from reference TRBV28 and TRBJ2-3): DVKVTQSSRYLVKRTGEKVFLECVQDMDHENMFWYRQDPGLGLRLIYFSYDVKMKEKGDIPEGYSVSREKKERFSLILESASTNQTSMYLCAIQGATLSTDTQYFGPGTRLTVL.

Here the CDR3 DNA reads TGCGCCAGCAGCCAAGTTGCCCTAGCGGGGGACACCTACGAGCAGTACTTC. As protein: CASSQVALAGDTYEQYF. V usage is TRBV4-1 and J usage is TRBJ2-7, with 10 bases lining up with TRBD2. Per the germline V gene, CDR1 is MGHRA and CDR2 is YSYEKL. This CDR3 contains 17 residues. The V and J ends lost 1 base and 2 bases, in that order; junction bases with no gene match: 8.

The chain recombines TRBV28 with TRBJ2-7; 8 bases agree with TRBD1. CDR1 and CDR2 (germline): MDHEN, SYDVKM. This CDR3 comprises 12 residues. The V gene end was trimmed by 7 bases and the J gene end by 4 bases; junction bases not matched to a gene: 3. The CDR3 region has the DNA TGTGCCAGCACGGGACAGGTTTACGAGCAGTACTTC. It translates to CASTGQVYEQYF. The variable domain in full, with the rest retrieved from reference TRBV28 and TRBJ2-7, is DVKVTQSSRYLVKRTGEKVFLECVQDMDHENMFWYRQDPGLGLRLIYFSYDVKMKEKGDIPEGYSVSREKKERFSLILESASTNQTSMYLCASTGQVYEQYFGPGTRLTVT.

The V and J genes are TRBV5-1 and TRBJ2-1, with 8 bases aligning to TRBD1. This CDR3 spans 15 amino acids. Germline V gene lookup returns CDR1 SGHRS and CDR2 YFSETQ. The trim removed 2 bases at V and 4 bases at J, leaving 5 bases unmatched. The CDR3 loop is CASSLQGETYNEQFF. The DNA of the CDR3 is TGCGCCAGCAGCTTACAGGGGGAAACTTACAATGAGCAGTTCTTC.

The J gene is TRBJ2-1, the V gene TRBV27; TRBD2 agrees at 11 bases. Losses at the gene ends were 4 bases for V and 9 bases for J; bases not matched to a gene: 5. CDR1 MNHEY and CDR2 SMNVEV come from the germline V gene (reference sequence). This CDR3 is built from 14 residues. The DNA for the CDR3 is TGTGCCAGCAGTTACATAGCGGGAGGGCGTGAGCAGTTCTTC. It specifies CASSYIAGGREQFF.

This rearrangement joins TRBV29-1 to TRBJ2-3; 8 bases fit TRBD1. In germline, CDR1 is SQVTM, CDR2 ANQGSEA. The CDR3 spans 16 residues. The V gene end was trimmed by 1 base and the J gene end by 0 bases; junction bases not matched to a gene: 6. For the CDR3, the DNA is TGCAGCGTTGAAGCGTCGGGACAGGCTAGCACAGATACGCAGTATTTT. Its protein is CSVEASGQASTDTQYF.

The rearrangement links TRBV2 to TRBJ1-4, with TRBD1 matching 10 bases. CDR3 length equals 13 residues. Germline trimming cut 8 bases from V and 5 bases from J; bases unmatched to any gene: 2. The germline CDR1 and CDR2 sequences are SNHLY and FYNNEI. DNA of the CDR3: TGTGCCAGCCTGGACAGGGGGAATGAAAAACTGTTTTTT. Protein product: CASLDRGNEKLFF.

This clone occurred a few times. The V gene is TRBV5-4, the J gene TRBJ2-7; D is perhaps TRBD1 (5 bases). This CDR3 has 14 residues. Germline assignment: CDR1 SGHNT and CDR2 YYREEE (reference sequence). Trimming shortened V by 3 bases and J by 2 bases, and 12 bases separated the two germline ends. The CDR3 sequence: CASSYRTATYEQYF. In nucleotides, the CDR3 is TGTGCCAGCAGCTACAGGACGGCTACCTACGAGCAGTACTTC.

The J gene is TRBJ2-5, the V gene TRBV28; a weak D match, TRBD2 (6 bases). The CDR3 spans 15 residues. Between the trimmed V and J ends, which lost 3 bases and 5 bases, there was a span of 16 bases. Germline CDR1 is MDHEN and CDR2 is SYDVKM. The CDR3 DNA is TGTGCCAGCAGTTTTTTTCTGGGGGGAATGGAGACCCAGTACTTC. It is translated as CASSFFLGGMETQYF. Drawing the rest from reference TRBV28 and TRBJ2-5, the complete variable domain is DVKVTQSSRYLVKRTGEKVFLECVQDMDHENMFWYRQDPGLGLRLIYFSYDVKMKEKGDIPEGYSVSREKKERFSLILESASTNQTSMYLCASSFFLGGMETQYFGPGTRLLVL.